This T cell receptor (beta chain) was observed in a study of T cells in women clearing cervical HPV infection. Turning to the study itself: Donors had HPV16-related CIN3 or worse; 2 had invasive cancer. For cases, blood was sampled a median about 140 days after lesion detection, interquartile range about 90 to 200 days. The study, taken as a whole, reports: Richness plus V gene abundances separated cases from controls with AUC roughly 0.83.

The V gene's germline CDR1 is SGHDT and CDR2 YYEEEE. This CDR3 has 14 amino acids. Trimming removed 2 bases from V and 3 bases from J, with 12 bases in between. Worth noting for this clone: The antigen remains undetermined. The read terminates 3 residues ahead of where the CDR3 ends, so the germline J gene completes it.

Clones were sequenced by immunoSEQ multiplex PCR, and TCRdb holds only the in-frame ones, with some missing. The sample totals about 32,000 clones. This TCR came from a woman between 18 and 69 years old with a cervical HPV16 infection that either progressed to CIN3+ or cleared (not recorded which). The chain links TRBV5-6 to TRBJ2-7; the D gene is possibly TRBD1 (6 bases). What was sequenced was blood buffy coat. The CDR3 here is CASSLQGSVYEQYF. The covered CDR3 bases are TGTGCCAGCAGCTTACAGGGTAGCGTCTACGAG.